The 18 T cell receptor beta chains given below trace back to one sample, sequenced in a study of T cell responses to AZD1222 COVID-19 vaccine. The repertoire was sequenced with immunoSEQ multiplex PCR; TCRdb's copy has only in-frame clones and lacks some. The data contain about 88,000 clones, 89% of them singletons. The sample here was peripheral blood, taken on day 0 of AZD1222 vaccination. The receptors were sampled from an adult in good health.

The chain combines TRBV6-6 with TRBJ2-1; D gene ambiguous. Germline CDR1 is MNHNY and CDR2 is SVGAGI (reference sequence). The CDR3 spans 11 residues. V shed 5 bases and J shed 8 bases, with 7 bases lying between them. The CDR3 coding sequence is TGTGCCAGCAGTGAAAACCATGAGCAGTTCTTC. Translation: CASSENHEQFF.

The chain carries TRBV9 and TRBJ2-1, with 11 bases aligning to TRBD2. V lost 4 bases, J lost 0 bases, and 3 bases stayed unmatched. Germline loops: CDR1 SGDLS, CDR2 YYNGEE. CDR3 length: 16 amino acids. In nucleotides, the CDR3 is TGTGCCAGCAGCATTAGCGGGGGGGGCTCCTACAATGAGCAGTTCTTC. This gives the protein CASSISGGGSYNEQFF.

The J gene is TRBJ1-2, the V gene TRBV18; a possible D gene is TRBD1 (6 bases). Trimming took off 1 base at V and 1 base at J, with 10 bases between the two ends. CDR1 and CDR2 (germline): KGHSH, LQKENI. The CDR3 is 15 residues long. Here the CDR3 DNA reads TGTGCCAGCTCACCACAGGGGGGACTTAACTATGGCTACACCTTC. This gives the protein CASSPQGGLNYGYTF.

This chain joins TRBV6-5 and TRBJ1-2; 8 bases are shared with TRBD1. The CDR3 is 14 amino acids. Germline lookup yields CDR1 MNHEY and CDR2 SVGAGI. Unmatched junction bases numbered 13, after V lost 8 bases and J lost 8 bases. The CDR3 DNA is TGTGCCAGCTCTACCCGACAGGGGCAACGGGGCTACACCTTC. Translating gives CASSTRQGQRGYTF.

This chain joins TRBV4-3 and TRBJ1-1; possible D gene TRBD1, 6 bases. Trimming pared 3 bases from V and 3 bases from J, leaving 14 bases between. The CDR3 length is 15 residues. In germline, CDR1 is LGHNA, CDR2 YSLEER. The CDR3 here is CASSQIQGGHTEAFF. DNA for the CDR3: TGCGCCAGCAGCCAGATACAGGGCGGGCACACTGAAGCTTTCTTT.

The rearrangement joins TRBV7-9 to TRBJ1-1, with no clear D. Trimming shortened V by 1 base and J by 8 bases, and 11 bases separated the two germline ends. This CDR3 has 13 amino acids. CDR1 is SEHNR and CDR2 is FQNEAQ in the germline V gene (reference sequence). Here the CDR3 DNA reads TGTGCCAGCAGCTTAGTAGACGGCAGGGAAGCTTTCTTT. Its protein is CASSLVDGREAFF.

This clone was observed a handful of times. The chain joins TRBV5-1 to TRBJ1-1; D is possibly TRBD1 (5 bases). V was trimmed by 3 bases and J by 1 base, leaving 10 bases between them. CDR1 is SGHRS, CDR2 YFSETQ, per germline. The CDR3 loop spans 14 amino acids. CDR3 amino acids: CASSWGTSNTEAFF. The CDR3 DNA reads as TGCGCCAGCAGCTGGGGGACGTCGAACACTGAAGCTTTCTTT.

The sample holds one count of this clone. The V call is TRBV11-3, the J call TRBJ2-3, with D perhaps matching TRBD1 (5 bases). The V end lost 5 bases, the J end lost 0 bases, and 12 bases lay between the germline ends. Germline CDR1 reads SGHNT; CDR2 reads YENEEA. The CDR3 totals 15 residues. The CDR3 reads CASSQGRASTDTQYF. Written as DNA, the CDR3 is TGTGCCAGCAGCCAGGGCAGGGCTAGCACAGATACGCAGTATTTT. Complete variable domain (other parts from reference TRBV11-3 and TRBJ2-3): EAGVVQSPRYKIIEKKQPVAFWCNPISGHNTLYWYLQNLGQGPELLIRYENEEAVDDSQLPKDRFSAERLKGVDSTLKIQPAELGDSAVYLCASSQGRASTDTQYFGPGTRLTVL.

The chain joins TRBV6-2 or TRBV6-3 to TRBJ2-2, with 7 bases that match TRBD2. Trimming removed 2 bases from V and 7 bases from J; junction bases left unmatched: 7. CDR1 is MNHEY and CDR2 is SVGEGT in the germline V gene. CDR3 length: 15 amino acids. The CDR3 DNA reads as TGTGCCAGCAGTTACGCGGCATGGGGGGGCGGGGAGCTGTTTTTT. Protein product: CASSYAAWGGGELFF.

The V gene is TRBV6-1, the J gene TRBJ2-1; no clear D gene. Trimming shortened V by 1 base and J by 5 bases, and 6 bases separated the two germline ends. The germline gives CDR1 MNHNS, CDR2 SASEGT. This CDR3 comprises 13 residues. The CDR3 DNA reads TGTGCCAGCAGTGAAGGGCCAAACAATGAGCAGTTCTTC. As protein: CASSEGPNNEQFF.

The chain carries TRBV5-4 and TRBJ2-1; 10 bases are shared with TRBD2. The V gene end was trimmed by 3 bases and the J gene end by 8 bases; junction bases not matched to a gene: 8. This CDR3 is built from 15 residues. From germline, CDR1 is SGHNT and CDR2 YYREEE (reference sequence). The CDR3 spells CASSSWTSGSDEQFF. The CDR3 DNA reads as TGTGCCAGCAGCTCCTGGACTAGCGGATCGGATGAGCAGTTCTTC.

The CDR3 protein is CASSQDWSGEQYF. CDR3 DNA sequence: TGCGCCAGCAGCCAAGATTGGAGTGGGGAGCAGTACTTC. The chain is built from TRBV4-3 and TRBJ2-7; D uncertain. Deletions cut 0 bases from V and 7 bases from J, with 10 bases between. The germline gives CDR1 LGHNA, CDR2 YSLEER. The CDR3 spans 13 residues.

The V and J genes are TRBV7-9 and TRBJ2-7; the match to TRBD1 covers 11 bases. The CDR3 contains 16 residues. Trimming at V came to 5 bases and at J to 4 bases, leaving 10 bases not matched to a gene. Germline V gene lookup returns CDR1 SEHNR and CDR2 FQNEAQ (reference sequence). DNA for the CDR3: TGTGCCAGCAGCAGCCCCCGCGGGACAGGGGGGTACGAGCAGTACTTC. This sequence encodes CASSSPRGTGGYEQYF. The whole variable domain, filled in from reference TRBV7-9 and TRBJ2-7, reads DTGVSQNPRHKITKRGQNVTFRCDPISEHNRLYWYRQTLGQGPEFLTYFQNEAQLEKSRLLSDRFSAERPKGSFSTLEIQRTEQGDSAMYLCASSSPRGTGGYEQYFGPGTRLTVT.

This clone was seen a single time. CDR3 loop: CASSPGTTTYEQYF. CDR3 bases: TGTGCCAGCTCACCAGGGACTACTACTTACGAGCAGTACTTC. The chain joins TRBV18 to TRBJ2-7, with 7 bases matching TRBD2. The V gene end was trimmed by 2 bases and the J gene end by 4 bases; junction bases not matched to a gene: 5. The CDR3 runs to 14 residues. Per the germline V gene, CDR1 is KGHSH and CDR2 is LQKENI.

This sequence joins TRBV5-6 and TRBJ1-1, with TRBD1 matching 9 bases. CDR1 is SGHDT, CDR2 YYEEEE, per germline. The CDR3 runs to 15 residues. V was clipped by 0 bases and J by 4 bases; unmatched bases: 4. Written as DNA, the CDR3 is TGTGCCAGCAGCTTGGTGGACAGGGGCAGCACTGAAGCTTTCTTT. The encoded protein is CASSLVDRGSTEAFF.

The rearrangement links TRBV19 to TRBJ2-3; the match to TRBD2 covers 10 bases. Germline values: CDR1 LNHDA, CDR2 SQIVND (reference sequence). V shed 7 bases and J 5 bases; nucleotides not matched to a gene: 6. CDR3 size: 14 residues. CDR3 DNA sequence: TGTGCCAGTACCTTAGCGGGAGGTTTAGATACGCAGTATTTT. It codes for CASTLAGGLDTQYF.

The chain combines TRBV19 with TRBJ1-2; 7 bases are a match to TRBD1. Germline V gene lookup returns CDR1 LNHDA and CDR2 SQIVND (reference sequence). V dropped 6 bases and J dropped 0; count of bases not matched to a gene: 7. This CDR3 has 15 amino acids. CDR3 amino acids: CASSKGGQTNYGYTF. The CDR3 DNA sequence: TGTGCCAGTAGCAAGGGGGGACAGACTAACTATGGCTACACCTTC.

The V call is TRBV7-2, the J call TRBJ1-5, with D unresolved. Germline V gives CDR1 SGHTA, CDR2 FQGNSA. The V and J ends lost 2 bases and 5 bases respectively, with 7 bases between them. CDR3 length: 13 amino acids. CDR3 loop: CASSLRQDQPQHF. The DNA for the CDR3 is TGTGCCAGCAGCTTAAGGCAGGATCAGCCCCAGCATTTT.